This T cell receptor (beta chain) was obtained from a study of identical twins. The J segment lost 4 bases and the V segment lost 2 bases, leaving 10 bases of the junction unmatched. CDR3 length: 17 amino acids. The germline CDR1 and CDR2 sequences are DFQATT and SNEGSKA (reference sequence). Concerning this clonotype itself: Its antigen is currently unknown.

Via MiXCR, TCRdb re-called the 5' RACE reads, giving one row per CDR3 protein. This sample has 200,000 to 250,000 distinct CDR3 sequences, with approximately 12% found just once. Study outcomes and limitations: Invariant T cells like MAIT and iNKT could partly confound the zero-insertion analyses. Conclusions were drawn cross-sectionally by statistical analysis, without following the same donors. Beta out-of-frame sequences showed weaker excess sharing between twins.

This sample was shared with a second study, whose subject was yellow fever vaccine responses in identical twins. That investigation notes: Each twin's T cell response to the vaccine was reported to look partly convergent and partly personalized.

Sequencing was performed on memory (CD45RO+) T cells sorted from blood. This chain joins TRBV20-1 and TRBJ1-5; TRBD1 aligns across 11 bases. The receptor was derived from a woman aged 18 to 35 in good health. The CDR3 protein is CSARPWDRGVGNQPQHF. The CDR3 DNA follows: TGCAGTGCTAGACCTTGGGACAGGGGGGTTGGAAATCAGCCCCAGCATTTT.